Following are 14 T cell receptor beta chains from one sample sequenced in a study of blood T cell repertoires in COVID-19. The protocol was immunoSEQ multiplex PCR, while the TCRdb copy is restricted to in-frame clones and leaves out a portion. The sample includes about 20,000 clones, around 91% of them seen just once. Specimen: peripheral blood. Source of these receptors: a man in his 70s with acute or convalescent COVID-19.

The chain employs TRBV7-9 and TRBJ1-4; 9 bases map to TRBD1. The CDR3 has 15 residues. Germline assignment: CDR1 SEHNR and CDR2 FQNEAQ (reference sequence). V lost 5 bases and J lost 8; bases outside the gene matches: 9. The CDR3 DNA is TGTGCCAGCAGCACCACGGGACAGGGTTCCGAAAAACTGTTTTTT. This encodes CASSTTGQGSEKLFF.

The chain recombines TRBV5-4 with TRBJ2-2; perhaps TRBD1 as D (6 bases). This CDR3 has 15 residues. Trimming took 0 bases from V and 7 from J, leaving 13 bases between them. Germline V gene lookup returns CDR1 SGHNT and CDR2 YYREEE (reference sequence). CDR3 residues: CASSLEAGDVGELFF. DNA of the CDR3: TGTGCCAGCAGCTTGGAGGCAGGGGATGTCGGGGAGCTGTTTTTT.

V is TRBV2 and J is TRBJ1-2; TRBD1 might be the D (6 bases). Germline-derived CDR1 and CDR2 are SNHLY and FYNNEI. This CDR3 is built from 15 residues. With 6 bases removed from V and 0 bases from J, the gap between germline ends came to 14 bases. The CDR3 DNA follows: TGTGCCAGCAGGAGACAGGAAACATCTAACTATGGCTACACCTTC. Translated: CASRRQETSNYGYTF.

The rearrangement uses TRBV27 and TRBJ2-2; no definite D call. Germline lookup yields CDR1 MNHEY and CDR2 SMNVEV (reference sequence). The CDR3 runs to 15 residues. Trimming removed 3 bases from V and 4 bases from J, with 12 bases in between. The CDR3 DNA reads as TGTGCCAGCAGTTTTCAACTATCTGGCACCGGGGAGCTGTTTTTT. It codes for CASSFQLSGTGELFF.

The chain recombines TRBV2 with TRBJ2-7; 7 bases are a match to TRBD2. V lost 4 bases, J lost 0 bases, and 6 bases stayed unmatched. CDR3 length: 15 amino acids. Germline lookup yields CDR1 SNHLY and CDR2 FYNNEI. The CDR3 reads CASSAQRGSSYEQYF. CDR3 coding DNA: TGTGCCAGCAGTGCCCAGCGGGGAAGCTCCTACGAGCAGTACTTC.

CDR3 amino acids: CASSIGGRRPGELFF. In DNA, the CDR3 is TGTGCCAGTAGTATCGGCGGGAGACGTCCCGGGGAGCTGTTTTTT. The chain employs TRBV19 and TRBJ2-2; 7 bases match TRBD2. This CDR3 spans 15 amino acids. Germline trimming cut 3 bases from V and 6 bases from J; bases unmatched to any gene: 7. Germline V gives CDR1 LNHDA, CDR2 SQIVND (reference sequence).

The genes are TRBV6-5 and TRBJ2-7, with 9 bases identical to TRBD1. The CDR3 contains 14 residues. The trim removed 4 bases at V and 6 bases at J, leaving 7 bases unmatched. Germline V gene sequence: CDR1 MNHEY, CDR2 SVGAGI. The CDR3 DNA follows: TGTGCCAGCAGTTCCCGGACAGGGGAGGTCGAGCAGTACTTC. As protein: CASSSRTGEVEQYF.

V and J are TRBV5-1 and TRBJ2-2, with D unclear. Deletions cut 5 bases from V and 3 bases from J, with 11 bases between. There are 14 residues in the CDR3. The germline gives CDR1 SGHRS, CDR2 YFSETQ. The CDR3 protein is CASRPSTYTGELFF. CDR3 coding DNA: TGCGCCAGCAGGCCGTCGACTTACACCGGGGAGCTGTTTTTT. Full variable domain (missing parts from reference TRBV5-1 and TRBJ2-2): KAGVTQTPRYLIKTRGQQVTLSCSPISGHRSVSWYQQTPGQGLQFLFEYFSETQRNKGNFPGRFSGRQFSNSRSEMNVSTLELGDSALYLCASRPSTYTGELFFGEGSRLTVL.

The chain couples TRBV6-5 to TRBJ1-2; no reliable D call. In germline, CDR1 is MNHEY, CDR2 SVGAGI. Trimming cost V 0 bases and J 4 bases, with 12 bases left between them. This CDR3 comprises 15 residues. The CDR3 DNA is TGTGCCAGCAGTTACTCCCGCGGCAGAAGCTATGGCTACACCTTC. This translates into CASSYSRGRSYGYTF.

The count of this clone is one. The J gene is TRBJ1-3, the V gene TRBV5-5; D possibly corresponds to TRBD1 (6 bases). The CDR3 consists of 15 residues. V gave up 2 bases and J gave up 0 bases, with 9 bases separating them. Germline V CDR1 and CDR2: SGHKS, YYEKEE (reference sequence). This chain's CDR3 is CASSLGQSSGNTIYF. The CDR3 DNA sequence: TGTGCCAGCAGCTTAGGACAGAGCTCTGGAAACACCATATATTTT.

The rearrangement uses TRBV7-9 and TRBJ1-4; D may be TRBD1 (5 bases). The germline V gene has CDR1 SEHNR and CDR2 FQNEAQ (reference sequence). Trimming removed 1 base at V and 0 bases at J, with 12 bases between. This CDR3 comprises 17 residues. The CDR3 here is CASSLGGGSATNEKLFF. DNA of the CDR3: TGTGCCAGCAGCTTAGGGGGCGGTTCAGCAACTAATGAAAAACTGTTTTTT.

The chain couples TRBV12-5 to TRBJ2-1; D may be TRBD2 (6 bases). V was shortened by 7 bases and J by 4 bases, with 23 bases between the two germline ends. Per germline, CDR1 LGHNT and CDR2 FRNRAP. The CDR3 is 17 residues long. The CDR3 DNA reads TGTGCTAGTGCCCCTTTCGTAGGTAGCGGCCTATACAATGAGCAGTTCTTC. Its protein is CASAPFVGSGLYNEQFF.

Of note for this clone: Distinct nucleotide sequences in the sample also encode this CDR3. CDR3 nucleotides: TGCAGCGTAGAACAGGGTGGTAACGAGCAGTACTTC. This codes for CSVEQGGNEQYF. V and J are TRBV29-1 and TRBJ2-7, with D perhaps TRBD1 (6 bases). This CDR3 region has 12 residues. CDR1 SQVTM and CDR2 ANQGSEA come from the germline V gene. Between the trimmed V and J ends, which lost 6 bases and 5 bases, there was a span of 14 bases.

This clone was seen more than once but under ten times. The genes are TRBV11-2 and TRBJ2-2, with a tentative D call TRBD2 (6 bases). Germline CDR1 reads SGHAT; CDR2 reads FQNNGV. Trimming shortened V by 6 bases and J by 0 bases, and 8 bases separated the two germline ends. This CDR3 has 14 amino acids. The CDR3, as DNA: TGTGCCAGCAGTAGCGGCGCGAACACCGGGGAGCTGTTTTTT. This sequence encodes CASSSGANTGELFF.